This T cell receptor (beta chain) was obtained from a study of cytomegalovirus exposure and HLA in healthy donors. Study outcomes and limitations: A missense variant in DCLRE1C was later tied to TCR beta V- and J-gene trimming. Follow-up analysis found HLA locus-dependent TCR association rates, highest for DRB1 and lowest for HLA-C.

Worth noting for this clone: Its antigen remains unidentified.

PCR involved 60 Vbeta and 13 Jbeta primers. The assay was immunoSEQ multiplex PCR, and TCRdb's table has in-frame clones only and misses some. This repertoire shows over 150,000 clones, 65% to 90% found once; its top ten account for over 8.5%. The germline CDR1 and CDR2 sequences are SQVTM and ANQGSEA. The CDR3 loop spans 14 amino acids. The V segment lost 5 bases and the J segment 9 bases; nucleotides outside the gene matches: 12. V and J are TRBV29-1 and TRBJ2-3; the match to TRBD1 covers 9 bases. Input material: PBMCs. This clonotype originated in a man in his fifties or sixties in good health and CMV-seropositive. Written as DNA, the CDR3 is TGCAGCGTTCGCGGGACAGGGTTTGTGGTGACGCAGTATTTT. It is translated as CSVRGTGFVVTQYF.